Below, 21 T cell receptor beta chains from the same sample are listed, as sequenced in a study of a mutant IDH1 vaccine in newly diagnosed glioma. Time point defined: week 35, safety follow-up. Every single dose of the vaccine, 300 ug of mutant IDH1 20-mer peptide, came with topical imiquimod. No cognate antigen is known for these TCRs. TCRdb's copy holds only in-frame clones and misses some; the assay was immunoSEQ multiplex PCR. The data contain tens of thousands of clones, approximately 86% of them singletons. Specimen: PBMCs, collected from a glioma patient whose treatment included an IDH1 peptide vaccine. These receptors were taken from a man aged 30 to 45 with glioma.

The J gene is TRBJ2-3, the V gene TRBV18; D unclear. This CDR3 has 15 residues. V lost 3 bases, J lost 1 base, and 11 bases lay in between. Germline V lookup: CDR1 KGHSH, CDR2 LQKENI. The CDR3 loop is CASSPAGAGTDTQYF. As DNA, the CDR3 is TGTGCCAGCTCACCCGCAGGCGCGGGCACAGATACGCAGTATTTT.

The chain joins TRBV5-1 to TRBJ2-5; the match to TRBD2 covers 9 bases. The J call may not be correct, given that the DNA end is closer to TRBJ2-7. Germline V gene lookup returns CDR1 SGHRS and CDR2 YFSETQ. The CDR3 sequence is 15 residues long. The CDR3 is CASSLASGIVYEQYF. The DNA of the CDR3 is TGCGCCAGCAGCTTGGCTAGCGGGATTGTCTACGAGCAGTACTTC.

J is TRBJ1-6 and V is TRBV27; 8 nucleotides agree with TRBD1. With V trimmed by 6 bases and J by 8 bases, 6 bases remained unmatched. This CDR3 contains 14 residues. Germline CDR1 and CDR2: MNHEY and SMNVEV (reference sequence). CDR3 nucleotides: TGTGCCAGCAGACAGGGGGAGGAGGATTCACCCCTCCACTTT. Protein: CASRQGEEDSPLHF.

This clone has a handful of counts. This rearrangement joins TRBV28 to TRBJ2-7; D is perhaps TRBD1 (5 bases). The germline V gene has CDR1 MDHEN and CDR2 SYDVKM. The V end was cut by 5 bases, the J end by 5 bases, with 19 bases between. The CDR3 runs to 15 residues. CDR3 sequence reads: CASSPRVWVGDEQYF. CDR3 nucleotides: TGTGCCAGCAGTCCCAGGGTGTGGGTTGGGGACGAGCAGTACTTC.

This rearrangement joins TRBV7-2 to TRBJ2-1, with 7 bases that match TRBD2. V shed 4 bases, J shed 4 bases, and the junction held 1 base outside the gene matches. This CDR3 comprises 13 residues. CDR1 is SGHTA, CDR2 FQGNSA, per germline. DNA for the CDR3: TGTGCCAGCAGCTACGGGAGGTACAATGAGCAGTTCTTC. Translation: CASSYGRYNEQFF.

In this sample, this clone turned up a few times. This CDR3 reads CASSFQGGNSPLHF. The CDR3 nucleotides are TGTGCCAGCAGCTTCCAGGGAGGGAATTCACCCCTCCACTTT. The chain joins TRBV11-1 to TRBJ1-6; possibly TRBD1 for D (5 bases). V was pared by 3 bases and J by 7 bases, with 10 bases between. The V gene's germline CDR1 is SGHAT and CDR2 FQDESV (reference sequence). The CDR3 has 14 residues.

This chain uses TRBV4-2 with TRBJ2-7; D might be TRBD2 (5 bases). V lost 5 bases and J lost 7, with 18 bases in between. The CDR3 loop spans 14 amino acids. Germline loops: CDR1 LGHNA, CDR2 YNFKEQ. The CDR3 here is CASSSMRAGREQYF. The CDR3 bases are TGTGCCAGCAGCTCCATGAGGGCGGGTCGGGAGCAGTACTTC.

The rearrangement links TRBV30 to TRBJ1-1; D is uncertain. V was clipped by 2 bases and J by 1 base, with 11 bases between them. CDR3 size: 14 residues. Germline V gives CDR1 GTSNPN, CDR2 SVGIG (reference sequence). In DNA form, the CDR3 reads TGTGCCTGGAGTCTGACACTAGGGAACACTGAAGCTTTCTTT. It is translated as CAWSLTLGNTEAFF.

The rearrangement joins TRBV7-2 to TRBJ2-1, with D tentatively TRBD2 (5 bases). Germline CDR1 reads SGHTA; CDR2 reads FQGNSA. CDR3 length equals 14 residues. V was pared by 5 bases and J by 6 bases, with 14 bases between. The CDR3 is CASSQQLGSNEQFF. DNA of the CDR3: TGTGCCAGCAGCCAACAGCTGGGGAGCAATGAGCAGTTCTTC.

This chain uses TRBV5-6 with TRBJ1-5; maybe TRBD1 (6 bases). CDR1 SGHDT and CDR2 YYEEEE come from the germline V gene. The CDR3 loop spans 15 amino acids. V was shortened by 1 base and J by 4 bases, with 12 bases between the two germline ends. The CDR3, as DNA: TGTGCCAGCAGCTTGTTTTCAGGGGCTAATCAGCCCCAGCATTTT. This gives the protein CASSLFSGANQPQHF.

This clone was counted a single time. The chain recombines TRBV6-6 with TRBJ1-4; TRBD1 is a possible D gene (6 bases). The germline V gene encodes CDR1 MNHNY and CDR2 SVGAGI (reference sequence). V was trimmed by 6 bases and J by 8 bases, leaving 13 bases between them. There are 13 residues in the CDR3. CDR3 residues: CASRFGQHEKLFF. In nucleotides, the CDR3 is TGTGCCAGCAGATTCGGACAGCACGAAAAACTGTTTTTT.

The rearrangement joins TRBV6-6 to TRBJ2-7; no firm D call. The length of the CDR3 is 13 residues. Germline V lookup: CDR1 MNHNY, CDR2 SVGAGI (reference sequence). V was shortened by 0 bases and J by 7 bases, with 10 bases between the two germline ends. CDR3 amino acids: CASSYSVPTEQYF. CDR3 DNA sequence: TGTGCCAGCAGTTACTCTGTACCTACGGAGCAGTACTTC.

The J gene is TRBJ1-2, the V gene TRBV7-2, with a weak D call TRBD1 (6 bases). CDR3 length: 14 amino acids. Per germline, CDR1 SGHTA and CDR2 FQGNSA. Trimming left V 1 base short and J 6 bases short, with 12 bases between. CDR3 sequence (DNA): TGTGCCAGCAGCTTAGATTCACAGGGCCATGGCTACACCTTC. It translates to CASSLDSQGHGYTF.

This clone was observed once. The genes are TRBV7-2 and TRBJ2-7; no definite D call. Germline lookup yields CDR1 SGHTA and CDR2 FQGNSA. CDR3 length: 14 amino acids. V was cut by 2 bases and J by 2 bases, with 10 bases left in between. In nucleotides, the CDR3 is TGTGCCAGCAGCTTATGGGCCAGTACCTACGAGCAGTACTTC. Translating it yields CASSLWASTYEQYF.

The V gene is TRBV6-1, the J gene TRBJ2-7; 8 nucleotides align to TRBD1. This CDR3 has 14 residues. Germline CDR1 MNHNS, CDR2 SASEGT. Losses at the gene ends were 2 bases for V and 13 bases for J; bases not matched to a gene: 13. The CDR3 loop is CASSELDRASFLYF. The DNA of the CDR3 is TGTGCCAGCAGTGAACTGGACAGGGCTTCGTTCCTCTACTTC.

CDR3: CASSRPGTGKEGYTF. The CDR3 region has the DNA TGCGCCAGCAGCCGCCCTGGGACGGGTAAAGAAGGCTACACCTTC. The V gene is TRBV4-3, the J gene TRBJ1-2, with a weak D call TRBD1 (5 bases). The V end was cut by 4 bases, the J end by 8 bases, with 20 bases between. From germline, CDR1 is LGHNA and CDR2 YSLEER. The CDR3 runs 15 residues.

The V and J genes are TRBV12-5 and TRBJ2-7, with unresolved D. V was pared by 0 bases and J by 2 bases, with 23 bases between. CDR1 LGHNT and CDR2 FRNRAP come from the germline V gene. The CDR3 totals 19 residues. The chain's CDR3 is CASGLVRVQRTNNPYEQYF. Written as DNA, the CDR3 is TGTGCTAGTGGTTTGGTACGTGTTCAGCGAACAAACAACCCCTACGAGCAGTACTTC.

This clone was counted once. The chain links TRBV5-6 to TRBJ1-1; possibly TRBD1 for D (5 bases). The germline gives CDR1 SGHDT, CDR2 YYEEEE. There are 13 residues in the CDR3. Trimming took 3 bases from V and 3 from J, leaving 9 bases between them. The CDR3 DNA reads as TGTGCCAGCAGCTGGGGACGTTACACTGAAGCTTTCTTT. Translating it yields CASSWGRYTEAFF.

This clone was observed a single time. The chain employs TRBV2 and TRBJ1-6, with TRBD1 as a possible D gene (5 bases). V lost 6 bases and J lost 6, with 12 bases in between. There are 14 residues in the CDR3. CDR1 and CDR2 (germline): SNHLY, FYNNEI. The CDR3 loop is CASRQTVTNSPLHF. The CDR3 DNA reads TGTGCCAGCAGGCAGACAGTCACTAATTCACCCCTCCACTTT.

DNA of the CDR3: TGTGCCAGCAGTTTTGGGGGGGGTTCACCCGAGCAGTACTTC. Translation: CASSFGGGSPEQYF. The chain is built from TRBV27 and TRBJ2-7, with 7 bases that match TRBD2. This CDR3 has 14 amino acids. Germline CDR1 MNHEY, CDR2 SMNVEV (reference sequence). V lost 3 bases and J lost 6; bases outside the gene matches: 8.

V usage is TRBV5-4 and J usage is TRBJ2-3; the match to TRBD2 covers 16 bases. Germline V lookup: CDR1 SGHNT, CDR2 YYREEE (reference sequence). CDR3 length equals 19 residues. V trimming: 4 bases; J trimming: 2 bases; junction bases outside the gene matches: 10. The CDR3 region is CASSGTSGRASAFTDTQYF. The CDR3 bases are TGTGCCAGCAGCGGGACTAGCGGGAGGGCCTCGGCTTTCACAGATACGCAGTATTTT.